This T cell receptor (beta chain) came from a study of T cells in Graves' hyperthyroidism and ophthalmopathy. Study outcomes and limitations: Stable hyperthyroidism was told apart from ophthalmopathy by a model built on 13 V-J features. Within blood appeared most thyroid clonotypes that had expanded above 0.001.

The CDR3 has 14 amino acids. Germline V gene sequence: CDR1 LNHNV, CDR2 YYDKDF (reference sequence). Trimming took 1 base from V and 3 from J, leaving 9 bases between them. Aged 18 to 65, the patients had hyperthyroidism that was newly diagnosed and had lasted under 2 months. RNA transcripts served as the template for amplifying TCR beta CDR3 regions. When the TCR CDR3 underwent first-round RT-PCR, the HTBI primer set was used. TCRdb independently ran MiXCR on the multiplex PCR reads; one entry per CDR3 protein. Of about 840,000 distinct CDR3 sequences listed, about 38% are singletons. This clonotype occurred many times. Its antigen remains unknown.

Sequenced input: blood. The genes are TRBV15 and TRBJ1-1, with D tentatively TRBD1 (5 bases). The clonotype was recovered from a man between 18 and 29 years old with Graves' hyperthyroidism. Here the CDR3 reads CATSRGGADTEAFF. As DNA, the CDR3 is TGTGCCACCAGCAGAGGAGGGGCGGACACTGAAGCTTTCTTT.